The clone carrying this TCR beta chain came up many times. The data originate from a study of T cells in Graves' hyperthyroidism and ophthalmopathy. Template material for amplifying TCR beta CDR3 regions consisted of RNA transcripts. With the HTBI primer set, the TCR CDR3 went through a first round of RT-PCR. TCRdb ran MiXCR on the multiplex PCR reads and lists one entry per CDR3 protein. The sample lists 480,000 or so distinct CDR3 sequences, about an eighth occurring once. The sequenced sample was blood. The receptor was isolated from a woman aged 18-35 years with Graves' hyperthyroidism.

CDR3 loop: CASSGPRGLVEAFF. The CDR3 nucleotides read TGTGCCAGCAGCGGTCCCAGGGGGCTGGTTGAAGCTTTCTTT. This chain uses TRBV9 with TRBJ1-1; 8 positions agree with TRBD1. CDR1 and CDR2 (germline): SGDLS, YYNGEE. The CDR3 is made up of 14 amino acids. The V segment lost 3 bases and the J segment 7 bases; nucleotides outside the gene matches: 8. The whole variable domain, remainder taken from reference TRBV9 and TRBJ1-1, is DSGVTQTPKHLITATGQRVTLRCSPRSGDLSVYWYQQSLDQGLQFLIQYYNGEERAKGNILERFSAQQFPDLHSELNLSSLELGDSALYFCASSGPRGLVEAFFGQGTRLTVV.